These 23 T cell receptor beta chains came from one sample sequenced in a study of molecular identifiers for immune sequencing clone quantification. TCRdb redid the calling of the PCR reads with MiXCR, one entry per CDR3 protein. Of about 36,000 distinct CDR3 sequences in the sample, approximately 17% were seen once. The specimen sequenced was naive CD8+ T cells from blood, with Jurkat cell RNA spiked in. Subset of the sample: FACS-sorted CD8+CD4-CCR7+CD45RA+ naive T cells. These receptor sequences come from a human donor in good health. Some libraries in this study had Jurkat cell RNA spiked in.

The sample holds a few counts of this clonotype. Here the CDR3 reads CASSSFPGQGQETQYF. The CDR3 DNA is TGTGCCAGCAGCTCTTTCCCGGGACAGGGACAAGAGACCCAGTACTTC. The chain combines TRBV7-2 with TRBJ2-5, with 9 bases aligning to TRBD1. The V gene's germline CDR1 is SGHTA and CDR2 FQGNSA. The CDR3 is 16 residues long. V gave up 4 bases and J gave up 2 bases; unmatched junction bases: 8.

The chain recombines TRBV6-5 with TRBJ1-2; 7 bases line up with TRBD1. Germline-derived CDR1 and CDR2 are MNHEY and SVGAGI. V was clipped by 5 bases and J by 7 bases; unmatched bases: 4. The CDR3 is 12 residues long. The CDR3 region is CASSHQGVGYTF. Here the CDR3 DNA reads TGTGCCAGCAGTCATCAGGGGGTTGGCTACACCTTC.

Concerning this clonotype itself: The junction does not match germline at one end; this may be a read error. V usage is TRBV4-3 and J usage is TRBJ2-1; D possibly corresponds to TRBD2 (5 bases). This CDR3 has 16 amino acids. From germline, CDR1 is LGHNA and CDR2 YSLEER. The CDR3 sequence is CASSQWLREIRNEQSF. CDR3 nucleotide sequence: TGCGCCAGCAGCCAATGGTTACGGGAAATCAGGAATGAGCAGTCCTTC.

The gene calls are TRBV28 and TRBJ2-3; D may be TRBD1 or TRBD2 (6 bases each). The germline V and J ends were trimmed by 2 bases and 4 bases, with 25 bases remaining between them. The CDR3 runs 19 residues. Germline-derived CDR1 and CDR2 are MDHEN and SYDVKM. The CDR3 protein is CASSLVVGTLAEPPDTQYF. In DNA, the CDR3 is TGTGCCAGCAGTTTAGTAGTGGGGACACTAGCCGAGCCACCAGATACGCAGTATTTT.

With regard to this clonotype: Being one base from a much bigger clone, this may be a read error. The chain has TRBV7-9 and TRBJ1-3, with D uncertain. CDR1 and CDR2 from the germline V gene are SEHNR and FQNEAQ (reference sequence). The length of the CDR3 is 16 residues. This chain's CDR3 is CASSLVGPSAGNTICF. In DNA, the CDR3 is TGTGCCAGCAGCTTAGTAGGCCCCAGCGCCGGAAACACCATATGTTTT.

This CDR3 is CASSFGASYEQYF. In DNA form, the CDR3 reads TGTGCCAGCAGCTTCGGGGCCTCCTACGAGCAGTACTTC. The V gene is TRBV7-3, the J gene TRBJ2-7, with D perhaps being TRBD1 or TRBD2 (5 bases each). Germline V lookup: CDR1 SGHTA, CDR2 FQGTGA. The CDR3 has 13 residues. Trimming stripped 3 bases from V and 0 bases from J, with 6 bases between.

Of note for this clonotype: This may arise from a read error, as a much more abundant clone is one base away. The CDR3 ends on some other residue instead of the conserved phenylalanine or tryptophan, so this is likely a read error. This chain connects TRBV16 to TRBJ2-7; D not certain. Looked up from germline, CDR1 is KGHSY and CDR2 is FQNENV. This CDR3 spans 12 amino acids. V was trimmed by 0 bases and J by 5 bases, leaving 5 bases between them. CDR3 in amino acids: CASSQSMDEQYL. The DNA of the CDR3 is TGTGCCAGCAGCCAATCTATGGACGAGCAGTACCTC.

This clonotype was recorded many times. The chain has TRBV29-1 and TRBJ2-1, with D possibly matching TRBD2 (6 bases). The germline V gene has CDR1 SQVTM and CDR2 ANQGSEA. The V end lost 7 bases, the J end lost 8 bases, and 12 bases lay between the germline ends. The CDR3 contains 11 residues. The CDR3 DNA follows: TGCAGCGACCGGACTATCTATGAGCAGTTCTTC. Residues: CSDRTIYEQFF.

The chain carries TRBV5-1 and TRBJ2-7; 9 positions agree with TRBD1. The CDR3 runs to 14 residues. V lost 2 bases to trimming and J lost 3 bases; unmatched junction nucleotides: 3. The V gene's germline CDR1 is SGHRS and CDR2 YFSETQ. The CDR3 DNA reads as TGCGCCAGCAGCTTAGGACAGGGGATCTACGAGCAGTACTTC. Protein: CASSLGQGIYEQYF.

V usage is TRBV7-9 and J usage is TRBJ2-1, with D perhaps TRBD1 (6 bases). The germline V and J ends were trimmed by 4 bases and 0 bases, with 10 bases remaining between them. This CDR3 spans 15 amino acids. CDR1 is SEHNR and CDR2 is FQNEAQ in the germline V gene (reference sequence). CDR3 amino acids: CASSSTGSSYNEQFF. The DNA for the CDR3 is TGTGCCAGCAGCTCAACAGGGAGCTCCTACAATGAGCAGTTCTTC.

Ten or more counts support this clonotype. V gene TRBV4-3 combines with J gene TRBJ1-5; D remains ambiguous. The CDR3 has 13 amino acids. Trimming stripped 3 bases from V and 8 bases from J, with 11 bases between. The germline CDR1 and CDR2 sequences are LGHNA and YSLEER. The CDR3 DNA reads as TGCGCCAGCAGCCACCATGCGGGGAAGCCCCAGCATTTT. Translated: CASSHHAGKPQHF.

The V and J genes are TRBV29-1 and TRBJ2-5; D uncertain. V was pared by 7 bases and J by 2 bases, with 8 bases between. Germline assignment: CDR1 SQVTM and CDR2 ANQGSEA. The CDR3 spans 11 residues. CDR3 sequence (DNA): TGCAGCGCGGTCGAGCAAGAGACCCAGTACTTC. It yields the protein CSAVEQETQYF.

On this clonotype itself: This may stem from a read error, because a much larger clone lies one nucleotide away. The chain links TRBV10-3 to TRBJ2-1; possibly TRBD2 for D (6 bases). Germline assignment: CDR1 ENHRY and CDR2 SYGVKD. CDR3 length equals 11 residues. CDR3 in DNA: TGTGCCACCGAAACTAGCTATGAGCGGTTCTTC. This encodes CATETSYERFF.

This clonotype came up a few times. V is TRBV19 and J is TRBJ1-5; maybe TRBD1 (5 bases). V was shortened by 3 bases and J by 4 bases, with 10 bases between the two germline ends. CDR3 size: 14 residues. The germline CDR1 and CDR2 sequences are LNHDA and SQIVND (reference sequence). CDR3 sequence reads: CASSIGTGNQPQHF. DNA for the CDR3: TGTGCCAGTAGTATCGGTACAGGTAATCAGCCCCAGCATTTT.

This clonotype was seen many times. The genes are TRBV28 and TRBJ2-5; D gene uncertain. V gave up 5 bases and J gave up 1 base, with 23 bases separating them. The germline V gene encodes CDR1 MDHEN and CDR2 SYDVKM. This CDR3 is 18 amino acids long. The CDR3 DNA follows: TGTGCCAGCAGTACCGGTACTATAAAAGACTCGTCCCAAGAGACCCAGTACTTC. Translating gives CASSTGTIKDSSQETQYF.

About this clonotype itself: This may arise from a read error, as a much more abundant clone is one base away. V usage is TRBV5-5 and J usage is TRBJ2-1; no reliable D call. CDR3 length: 16 amino acids. Trimming removed 6 bases at V and 3 bases at J, with 19 bases between. The germline V gene has CDR1 SGHKS and CDR2 YYEKEE (reference sequence). The CDR3 sequence is CASILTPRMDYNEQFF. The CDR3 nucleotides are TGTGCCAGCATCCTGACCCCTAGAATGGACTACAATGAGCAGTTCTTC.

In its sample, this clonotype was seen many times. The V call is TRBV13, the J call TRBJ2-3; D gene ambiguous. Germline CDR1 PRHDT, CDR2 FYEKMQ (reference sequence). V lost 0 bases and J lost 0, with 13 bases in between. The CDR3 runs to 17 residues. CDR3 sequence (DNA): TGTGCCAGCAGCTTAGGTACCCCTGGAGCGAGCACAGATACGCAGTATTTT. This translates into CASSLGTPGASTDTQYF.

A remark on this clonotype: This may stem from a read error, because a much larger clone lies one nucleotide away. The rearrangement uses TRBV7-8 and TRBJ2-7, with no clear D. Trimming shortened V by 0 bases and J by 4 bases, and 7 bases separated the two germline ends. CDR1 SGHVS and CDR2 FQNEAQ come from the germline V gene. The CDR3 length is 13 residues. The CDR3 DNA sequence: TGTGCCAGCAGCTTAGCCCAGGTGTACGAGCAGTACTTC. Protein: CASSLAQVYEQYF.

A word on this clonotype: A much larger clone differs by one base, so this may be a read error. The V gene is TRBV19, the J gene TRBJ2-5; D is perhaps TRBD1 (6 bases). Germline V CDR1 and CDR2: LNHDA, SQIVND (reference sequence). V was cut by 6 bases and J by 4 bases, with 15 bases left in between. This CDR3 region has 14 residues. DNA for the CDR3: TGTGCCAGTAGCCCCCGGGACAACCGAGAGACCCAGTACTTC. This gives the protein CASSPRDNRETQYF.

This clonotype was detected ten times or more. The rearrangement links TRBV27 to TRBJ2-7; D perhaps matches TRBD2 (6 bases). The V end was cut by 2 bases, the J end by 3 bases, with 11 bases between. Germline V lookup: CDR1 MNHEY, CDR2 SMNVEV (reference sequence). The CDR3 contains 14 residues. The CDR3 region is CASSLLTGVYEQYF. CDR3 sequence (DNA): TGTGCCAGCAGTTTACTCACGGGAGTCTACGAGCAGTACTTC.

This clonotype was counted ten times or more. This rearrangement joins TRBV20-1 to TRBJ2-7; D is perhaps TRBD1 (6 bases). The CDR3 is 11 residues long. V was pared by 6 bases and J by 6 bases, with 12 bases between. Germline V gene sequence: CDR1 DFQATT, CDR2 SNEGSKA (reference sequence). CDR3 region: CSAAQGTEQYF. CDR3 sequence (DNA): TGCAGTGCAGCTCAGGGGACCGAGCAGTACTTC.

This clonotype was counted at least ten times. The rearrangement links TRBV24-1 to TRBJ2-1; D is uncertain. The CDR3 extends over 16 amino acids. The germline V and J ends were trimmed by 3 bases and 8 bases, with 19 bases remaining between them. The germline CDR1 and CDR2 sequences are KGHDR and SFDVKD. In DNA form, the CDR3 reads TGTGCCACCAGTGATAAAGGTAATTTCGGTGTGCATGAGCAGTTCTTC. It translates to CATSDKGNFGVHEQFF.

This clonotype has just one count. Just one base apart from a much larger clone, this may be a read error. The gene calls are TRBV7-2 and TRBJ2-7, with 7 bases identical to TRBD1. The CDR3 length is 15 residues. Germline lookup yields CDR1 SGHTA and CDR2 FQGNSA. The V gene end was trimmed by 5 bases and the J gene end by 4 bases; junction bases not matched to a gene: 11. In DNA form, the CDR3 reads TGTGCCAGCAGCCTGATGGGGACAGCAAATTACGAGCAGTACTTC. Amino acid sequence: CASSLMGTANYEQYF.